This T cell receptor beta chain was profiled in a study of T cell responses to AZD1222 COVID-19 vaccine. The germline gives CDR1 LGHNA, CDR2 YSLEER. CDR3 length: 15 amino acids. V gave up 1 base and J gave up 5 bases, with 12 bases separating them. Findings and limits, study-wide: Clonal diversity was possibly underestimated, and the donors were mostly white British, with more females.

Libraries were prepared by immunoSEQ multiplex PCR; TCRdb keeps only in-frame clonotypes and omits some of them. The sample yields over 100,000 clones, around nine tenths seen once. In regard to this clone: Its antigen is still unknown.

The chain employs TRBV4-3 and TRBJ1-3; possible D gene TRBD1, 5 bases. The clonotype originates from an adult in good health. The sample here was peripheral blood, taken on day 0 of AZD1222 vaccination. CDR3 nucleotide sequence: TGCGCCAGCAGCCAAGTCCTAGGGGAACGAAACACCATATATTTT. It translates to CASSQVLGERNTIYF.